Below are 12 T cell receptor beta chains sequenced from a single sample in a study of shared clonotypes between healthy human individuals. The table came from immunoSEQ multiplex PCR; TCRdb's copy has only in-frame clones and leaves some out. The data show about 1 million clones, 60% to 80% seen once. Sequencing input: memory CD4+ T cells sorted from blood. Subset in this sample: CD45RA-negative fraction. The receptors here all came from a man aged 18 to 30 in good health.

Many counts were recorded for this clone. The rearrangement uses TRBV5-1 and TRBJ1-2; 10 bases match TRBD1. The CDR3 is 15 residues long. Germline assignment: CDR1 SGHRS and CDR2 YFSETQ. The junction had 5 bases not matched to a gene; V was cut back by 3 bases and J by 3 bases. CDR3 coding DNA: TGCGCCAGCAGCTGGGGACAGGGGCTGGACTATGGCTACACCTTC. The encoded protein is CASSWGQGLDYGYTF.

This chain links TRBV5-4 with TRBJ2-5, with D hard to call. The V end was cut by 4 bases, the J end by 2 bases, with 9 bases between. In germline, CDR1 is SGHNT, CDR2 YYREEE (reference sequence). The CDR3 sequence is 13 residues long. CDR3 in amino acids: CASSAQAQETQYF. Here the CDR3 DNA reads TGTGCCAGCAGCGCACAAGCGCAAGAGACCCAGTACTTC.

The J gene is TRBJ2-1, the V gene TRBV27; D unclear. The CDR3 contains 13 residues. Germline lookup yields CDR1 MNHEY and CDR2 SMNVEV (reference sequence). Trimming took off 6 bases at V and 8 bases at J, with 14 bases between the two ends. The CDR3 loop reads CASRTGLVHEQFF. DNA of the CDR3: TGTGCCAGCAGGACTGGGCTAGTCCATGAGCAGTTCTTC.

There are many counts of this clone. The chain links TRBV19 to TRBJ1-6; D gene uncertain. V lost 3 bases to trimming and J lost 8 bases, with 8 bases between them. The CDR3 has 13 residues. The germline gives CDR1 LNHDA, CDR2 SQIVND (reference sequence). The CDR3 nucleotides read TGTGCCAGTAGTATTGGCCCCTATTCACCCCTCCACTTT. Translated: CASSIGPYSPLHF. The full variable domain, its missing parts supplied by reference TRBV19 and TRBJ1-6, is DGGITQSPKYLFRKEGQNVTLSCEQNLNHDAMYWYRQDPGQGLRLIYYSQIVNDFQKGDIAEGYSVSREKKESFPLTVTSAQKNPTAFYLCASSIGPYSPLHFGNGTRLTVT.

The chain is built from TRBV30 and TRBJ2-1; D call uncertain. Germline V gives CDR1 GTSNPN, CDR2 SVGIG (reference sequence). V was pared by 0 bases and J by 2 bases, with 5 bases between. The CDR3 is 13 residues long. The CDR3 loop reads CAWSVGTYNEQFF. The CDR3 bases are TGTGCCTGGAGTGTAGGGACCTACAATGAGCAGTTCTTC.

The chain couples TRBV2 to TRBJ1-2; D uncertain. V gave up 5 bases and J gave up 8 bases, with 15 bases separating them. Looked up from germline, CDR1 is SNHLY and CDR2 is FYNNEI. This CDR3 has 13 residues. CDR3 residues: CASSSDSSGGYTF. The CDR3 DNA is TGTGCCAGCAGTTCGGACTCTAGTGGAGGCTACACCTTC.

V is TRBV25-1 and J is TRBJ2-2; D uncertain. The V end was cut by 3 bases, the J end by 2 bases, with 7 bases between. The CDR3 is 14 residues long. From germline, CDR1 is MGHDK and CDR2 SYGVNS. Here the CDR3 reads CASSETFNTGELFF. The CDR3 DNA reads as TGTGCCAGCAGTGAGACCTTTAACACCGGGGAGCTGTTTTTT.

This clone was seen only a few times. This chain links TRBV28 with TRBJ2-3, with TRBD2 identical over 9 bases. The V gene's germline CDR1 is MDHEN and CDR2 SYDVKM. V was clipped by 5 bases and J by 2 bases; unmatched bases: 5. The CDR3 covers 15 residues. The CDR3 sequence is CASSSGGRATDTQYF. The CDR3 DNA follows: TGTGCCAGCAGTAGCGGGGGGCGGGCCACAGATACGCAGTATTTT. The full variable domain, its missing parts supplied by reference TRBV28 and TRBJ2-3, is DVKVTQSSRYLVKRTGEKVFLECVQDMDHENMFWYRQDPGLGLRLIYFSYDVKMKEKGDIPEGYSVSREKKERFSLILESASTNQTSMYLCASSSGGRATDTQYFGPGTRLTVL.

Concerning this clone itself: A read error may produce the germline difference seen at one junction end. The rearrangement links TRBV7-2 to TRBJ2-7; unclear D gene. Germline values: CDR1 SGHTA, CDR2 FQGNSA. This CDR3 region has 13 residues. The CDR3 coding sequence is TGTGCCAGCAGCCCTTCGACGGTCCTCAGCGAGGACTTC. Encoded protein: CASSPSTVLSEDF. Using reference TRBV7-2 and TRBJ2-7 for the parts outside the CDR3, the full variable domain is GAGVSQSPSNKVTEKGKDVELRCDPISGHTALYWYRQSLGQGLEFLIYFQGNSAPDKSGLPSDRFSAERTGGSVSTLTIQRTQQEDSAVYLCASSPSTVLSEDFGPGTRLTVT.

The rearrangement links TRBV30 to TRBJ1-4; D is perhaps TRBD1 (6 bases). CDR1 GTSNPN and CDR2 SVGIG come from the germline V gene (reference sequence). This CDR3 contains 12 residues. Trimming shortened V by 4 bases and J by 7 bases, and 10 bases separated the two germline ends. The CDR3 coding sequence is TGTGCCTGGACGAGGGGGGCTGAAAAACTGTTTTTT. Amino acids: CAWTRGAEKLFF.

This clone has more than one count but fewer than ten. This chain connects TRBV19 to TRBJ1-1; D call uncertain. The germline V gene encodes CDR1 LNHDA and CDR2 SQIVND (reference sequence). V was trimmed by 7 bases and J by 4 bases, leaving 13 bases between them. This CDR3 region has 13 residues. CDR3 in amino acids: CASIGKGPTEAFF. The CDR3 bases are TGTGCCAGTATTGGAAAAGGTCCCACTGAAGCTTTCTTT. The full variable domain, rest sourced from reference TRBV19 and TRBJ1-1, is DGGITQSPKYLFRKEGQNVTLSCEQNLNHDAMYWYRQDPGQGLRLIYYSQIVNDFQKGDIAEGYSVSREKKESFPLTVTSAQKNPTAFYLCASIGKGPTEAFFGQGTRLTVV.

The chain links TRBV6-4 to TRBJ1-5, with unresolved D. This CDR3 spans 13 amino acids. The germline V gene encodes CDR1 MRHNA and CDR2 SNTAGT. V was trimmed by 5 bases and J by 4 bases, leaving 9 bases between them. CDR3 region: CASSTDLNQPQHF. The CDR3 DNA follows: TGTGCCAGCAGTACAGACCTGAATCAGCCCCAGCATTTT.